This record looks at one T cell receptor beta chain sequence and its context. The germline V gene has CDR1 MDHEN and CDR2 SYDVKM. The CDR3 covers 15 residues. The junction had 6 bases not matched to a gene; V was cut back by 5 bases and J by 4 bases. The sample is drawn from a study of early T cells in non-severe SARS-CoV-2 infection. TCRdb reanalysed the 5' RACE reads using MiXCR and keeps one entry per CDR3 protein. The table shows roughly 83,000 distinct CDR3 sequences, with about 10% occurring only once. The chain links TRBV28 to TRBJ2-2; 8 nucleotides line up with TRBD1. The receptor comes from an adult who was a healthcare worker with PCR-confirmed SARS-CoV-2 infection or an uninfected control (not recorded which). The specimen was whole blood, collected at baseline. CDR3 sequence (DNA): TGTGCCAGCAGTCTTACAGGGGGAAGCACCGGGGAGCTGTTTTTT. Translating gives CASSLTGGSTGELFF.